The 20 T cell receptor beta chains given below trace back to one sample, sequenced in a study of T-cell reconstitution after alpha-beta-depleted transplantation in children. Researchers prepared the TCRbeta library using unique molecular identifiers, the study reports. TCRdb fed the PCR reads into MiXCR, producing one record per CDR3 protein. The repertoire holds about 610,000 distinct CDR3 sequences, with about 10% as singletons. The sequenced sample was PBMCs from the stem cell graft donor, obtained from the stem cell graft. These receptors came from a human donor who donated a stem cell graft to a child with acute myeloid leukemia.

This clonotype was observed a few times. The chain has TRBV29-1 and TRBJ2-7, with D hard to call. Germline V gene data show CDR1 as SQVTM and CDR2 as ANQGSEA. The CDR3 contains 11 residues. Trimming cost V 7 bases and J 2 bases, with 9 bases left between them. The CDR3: CSASSAYEQYF. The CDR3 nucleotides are TGCAGCGCGTCCTCAGCCTACGAGCAGTACTTC.

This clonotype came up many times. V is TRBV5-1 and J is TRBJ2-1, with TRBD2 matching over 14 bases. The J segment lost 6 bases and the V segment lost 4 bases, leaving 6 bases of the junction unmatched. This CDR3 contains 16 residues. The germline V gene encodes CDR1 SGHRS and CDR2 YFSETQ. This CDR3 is CASSRGLAGVSNEQFF. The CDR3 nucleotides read TGCGCCAGCAGCCGGGGACTAGCGGGAGTTAGCAATGAGCAGTTCTTC.

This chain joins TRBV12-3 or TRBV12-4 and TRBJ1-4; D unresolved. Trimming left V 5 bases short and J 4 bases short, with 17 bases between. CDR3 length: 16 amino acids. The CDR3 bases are TGTGCCAGCAGTCTCCCCCGGGCAGGAGGTAATGAAAAACTGTTTTTT. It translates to CASSLPRAGGNEKLFF.

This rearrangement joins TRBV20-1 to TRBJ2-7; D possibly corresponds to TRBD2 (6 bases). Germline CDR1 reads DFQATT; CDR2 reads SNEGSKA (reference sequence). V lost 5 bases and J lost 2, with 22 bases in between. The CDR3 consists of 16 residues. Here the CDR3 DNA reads TGCAGTGCTGGTAGACGCCCGGGACTGAGAACCTACGAGCAGTACTTC. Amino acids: CSAGRRPGLRTYEQYF.

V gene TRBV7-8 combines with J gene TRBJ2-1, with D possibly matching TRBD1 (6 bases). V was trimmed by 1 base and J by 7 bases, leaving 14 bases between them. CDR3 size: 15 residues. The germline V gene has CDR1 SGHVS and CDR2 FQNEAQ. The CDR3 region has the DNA TGTGCCAGCAGCTTAGAACAGGGTTTTCGGAATGAGCAGTTCTTC. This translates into CASSLEQGFRNEQFF.

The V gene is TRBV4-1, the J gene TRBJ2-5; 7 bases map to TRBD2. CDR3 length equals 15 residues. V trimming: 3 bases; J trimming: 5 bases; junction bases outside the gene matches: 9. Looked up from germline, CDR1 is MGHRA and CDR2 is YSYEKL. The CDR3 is CASSHGLEVVETQYF. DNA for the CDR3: TGCGCCAGCAGCCACGGACTAGAAGTCGTGGAGACCCAGTACTTC.

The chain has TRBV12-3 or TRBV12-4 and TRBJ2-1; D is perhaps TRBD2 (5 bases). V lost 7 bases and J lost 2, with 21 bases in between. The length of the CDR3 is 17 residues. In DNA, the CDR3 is TGTGCCAGCAAAGTTCCGACCGGCGGAGGTCCCTACAATGAGCAGTTCTTC. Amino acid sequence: CASKVPTGGGPYNEQFF.

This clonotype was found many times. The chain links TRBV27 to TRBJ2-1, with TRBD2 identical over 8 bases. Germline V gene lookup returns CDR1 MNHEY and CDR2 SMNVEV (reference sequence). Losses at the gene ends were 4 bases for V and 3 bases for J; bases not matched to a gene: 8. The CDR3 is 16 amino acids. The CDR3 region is CASSSRLAINYNEQFF. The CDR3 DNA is TGTGCCAGCAGTTCACGACTAGCGATCAACTACAATGAGCAGTTCTTC.

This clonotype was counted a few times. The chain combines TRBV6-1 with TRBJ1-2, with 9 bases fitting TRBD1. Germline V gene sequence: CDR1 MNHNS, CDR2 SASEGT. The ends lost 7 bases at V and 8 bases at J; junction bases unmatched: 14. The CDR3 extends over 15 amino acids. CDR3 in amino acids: CASTHITGGERGYTF. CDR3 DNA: TGTGCCAGCACCCACATCACAGGGGGCGAAAGAGGCTACACCTTC.

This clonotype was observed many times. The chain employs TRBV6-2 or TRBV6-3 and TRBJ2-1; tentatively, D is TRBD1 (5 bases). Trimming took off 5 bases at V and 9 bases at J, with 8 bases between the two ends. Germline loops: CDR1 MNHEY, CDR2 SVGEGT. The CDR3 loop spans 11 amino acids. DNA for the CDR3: TGTGCCAGCAGTAGGACATCTGAGCAGTTCTTC. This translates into CASSRTSEQFF.

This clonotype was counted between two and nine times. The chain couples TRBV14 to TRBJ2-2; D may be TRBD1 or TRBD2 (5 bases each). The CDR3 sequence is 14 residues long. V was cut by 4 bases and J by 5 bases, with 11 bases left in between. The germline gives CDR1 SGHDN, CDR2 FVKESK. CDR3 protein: CASSRQLATGELFF. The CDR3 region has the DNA TGTGCCAGCAGCCGACAGCTAGCTACCGGGGAGCTGTTTTTT.

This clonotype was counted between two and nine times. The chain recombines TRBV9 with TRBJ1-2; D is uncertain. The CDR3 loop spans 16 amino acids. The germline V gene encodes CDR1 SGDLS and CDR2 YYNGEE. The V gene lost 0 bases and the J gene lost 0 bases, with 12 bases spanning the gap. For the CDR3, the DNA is TGTGCCAGCAGCGTAGAGTCAGGCCGGCCTAACTATGGCTACACCTTC. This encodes CASSVESGRPNYGYTF.

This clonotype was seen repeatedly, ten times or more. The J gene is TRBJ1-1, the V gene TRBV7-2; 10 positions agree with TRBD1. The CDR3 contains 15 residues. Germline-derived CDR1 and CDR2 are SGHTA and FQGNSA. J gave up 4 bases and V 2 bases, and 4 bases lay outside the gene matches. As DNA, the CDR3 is TGTGCCAGCAGCTTATCGGGACAGGGGACCACTGAAGCTTTCTTT. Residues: CASSLSGQGTTEAFF.

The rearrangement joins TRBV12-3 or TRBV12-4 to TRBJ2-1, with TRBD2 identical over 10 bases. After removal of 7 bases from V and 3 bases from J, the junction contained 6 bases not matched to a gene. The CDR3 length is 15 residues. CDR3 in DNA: TGTGCCAGCACCCTAGCGGGAGTGGTCTACAATGAGCAGTTCTTC. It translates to CASTLAGVVYNEQFF.

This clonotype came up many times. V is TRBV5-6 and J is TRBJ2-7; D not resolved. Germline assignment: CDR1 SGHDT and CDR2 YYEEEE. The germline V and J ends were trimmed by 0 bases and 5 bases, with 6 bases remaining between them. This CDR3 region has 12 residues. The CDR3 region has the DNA TGTGCCAGCAGCTTGGTGAGCCACGAGCAGTACTTC. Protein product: CASSLVSHEQYF.

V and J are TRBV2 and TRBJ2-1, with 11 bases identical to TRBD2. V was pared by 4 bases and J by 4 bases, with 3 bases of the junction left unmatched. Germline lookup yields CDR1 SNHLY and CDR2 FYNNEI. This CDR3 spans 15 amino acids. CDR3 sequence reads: CASSVPSGRYNEQFF. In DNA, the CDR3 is TGTGCCAGCAGTGTACCTAGCGGGAGGTACAATGAGCAGTTCTTC. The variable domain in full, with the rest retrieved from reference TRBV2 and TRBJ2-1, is EPEVTQTPSHQVTQMGQEVILRCVPISNHLYFYWYRQILGQKVEFLVSFYNNEISEKSEIFDDQFSVERPDGSNFTLKIRSTKLEDSAMYFCASSVPSGRYNEQFFGPGTRLTVL.

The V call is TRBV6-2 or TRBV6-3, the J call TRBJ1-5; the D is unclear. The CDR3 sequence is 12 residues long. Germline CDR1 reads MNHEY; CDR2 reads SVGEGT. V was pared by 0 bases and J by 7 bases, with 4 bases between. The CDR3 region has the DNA TGTGCCAGCAGTTACTCTTACCAGCCCCAGCATTTT. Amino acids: CASSYSYQPQHF.

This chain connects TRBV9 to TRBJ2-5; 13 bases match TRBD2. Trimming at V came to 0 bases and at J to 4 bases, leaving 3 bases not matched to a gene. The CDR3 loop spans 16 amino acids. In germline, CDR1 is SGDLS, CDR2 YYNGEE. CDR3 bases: TGTGCCAGCAGCGTAGGACTAGCGGGAGGAAGAGAGACCCAGTACTTC. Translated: CASSVGLAGGRETQYF.

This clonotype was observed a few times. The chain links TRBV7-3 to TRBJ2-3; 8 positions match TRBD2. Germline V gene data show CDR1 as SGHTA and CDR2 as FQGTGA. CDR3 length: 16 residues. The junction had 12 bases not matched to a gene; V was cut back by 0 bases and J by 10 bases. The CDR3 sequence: CASSLTSLAGGVSQYF. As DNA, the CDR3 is TGTGCCAGCAGCTTAACGTCGCTGGCCGGGGGGGTTTCGCAGTATTTT.

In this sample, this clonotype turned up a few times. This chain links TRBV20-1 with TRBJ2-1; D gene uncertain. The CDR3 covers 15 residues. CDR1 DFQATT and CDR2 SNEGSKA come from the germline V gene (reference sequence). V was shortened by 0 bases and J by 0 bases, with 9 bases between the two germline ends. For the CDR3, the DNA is TGCAGTGCTAGAGATCGGGTCGGCTCCTACAATGAGCAGTTCTTC. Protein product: CSARDRVGSYNEQFF.